What follows describes a single T cell receptor (beta chain). Its target is unknown. TCRdb's copy holds only in-frame clones and misses some; the assay was immunoSEQ multiplex PCR. The sample has some 140,000 clones, roughly 93% seen once. Doses given second, at about 4 or about 12 weeks, were pooled. The data were taken from a study of T cell responses to AZD1222 COVID-19 vaccine. Regarding the study as a whole: Baseline testing showed seropositivity in only five to seven AZD1222 recipients. Recipients of two AZD1222 doses showed rising Spike-specific TCR breadth and depth. Sampling that yielded the repertoires occurred only after the peak T cell response.

This TCR came from an adult who received the AZD1222 COVID-19 vaccine. Sequencing was performed on peripheral blood, taken 28 days after the second AZD1222 dose.

The CDR3 sequence: CASSLGHLVGGAFF. CDR3 bases: TGTGCCAGCAGCTTGGGACATCTGGTTGGCGGGGCTTTCTTT. The chain uses TRBV7-9 and TRBJ1-1; perhaps TRBD1 as D (6 bases). V lost 3 bases and J lost 11, with 19 bases in between. CDR1 and CDR2 from the germline V gene are SEHNR and FQNEAQ (reference sequence). The CDR3 consists of 14 residues.